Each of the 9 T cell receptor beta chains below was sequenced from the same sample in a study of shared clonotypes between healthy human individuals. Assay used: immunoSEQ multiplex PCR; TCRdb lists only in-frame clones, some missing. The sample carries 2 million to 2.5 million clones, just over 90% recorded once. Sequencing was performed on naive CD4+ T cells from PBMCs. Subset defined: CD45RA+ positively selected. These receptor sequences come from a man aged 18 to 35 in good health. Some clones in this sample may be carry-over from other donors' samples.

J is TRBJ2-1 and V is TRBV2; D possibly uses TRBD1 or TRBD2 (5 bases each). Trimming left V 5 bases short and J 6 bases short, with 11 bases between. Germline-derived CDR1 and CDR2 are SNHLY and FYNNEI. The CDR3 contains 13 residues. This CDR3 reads CASSRGTANEQFF. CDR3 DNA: TGTGCCAGCAGTCGAGGGACCGCCAATGAGCAGTTCTTC.

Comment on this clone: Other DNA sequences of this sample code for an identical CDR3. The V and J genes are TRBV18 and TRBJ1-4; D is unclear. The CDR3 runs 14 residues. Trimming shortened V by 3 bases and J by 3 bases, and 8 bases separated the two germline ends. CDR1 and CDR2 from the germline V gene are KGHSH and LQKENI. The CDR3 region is CASSPRQANEKLFF. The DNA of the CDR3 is TGTGCCAGCTCACCCAGACAAGCTAATGAAAAACTGTTTTTT.

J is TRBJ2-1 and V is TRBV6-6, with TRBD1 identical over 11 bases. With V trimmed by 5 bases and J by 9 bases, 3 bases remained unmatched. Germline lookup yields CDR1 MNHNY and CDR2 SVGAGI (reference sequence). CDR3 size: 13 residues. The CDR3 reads CASSMGQGGEQFF. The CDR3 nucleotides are TGTGCCAGCAGTATGGGACAGGGGGGTGAGCAGTTCTTC.

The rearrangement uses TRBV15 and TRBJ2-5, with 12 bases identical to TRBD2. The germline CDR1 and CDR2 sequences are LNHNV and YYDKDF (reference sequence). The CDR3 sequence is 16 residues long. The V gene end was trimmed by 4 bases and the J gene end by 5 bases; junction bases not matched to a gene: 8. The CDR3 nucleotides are TGTGCCACCAGCAACCCTAGCGGGAGGGCCGAGGAGACCCAGTACTTC. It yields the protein CATSNPSGRAEETQYF.

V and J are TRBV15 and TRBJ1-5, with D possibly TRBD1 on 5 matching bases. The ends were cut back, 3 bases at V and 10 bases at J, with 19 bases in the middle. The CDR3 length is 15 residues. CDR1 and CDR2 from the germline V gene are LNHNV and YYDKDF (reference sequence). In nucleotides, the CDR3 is TGTGCCACCAGCAGGGAGAGACAGCAGCCCGAACCCCAGCATTTT. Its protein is CATSRERQQPEPQHF. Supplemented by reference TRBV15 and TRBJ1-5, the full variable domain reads DAMVIQNPRYQVTQFGKPVTLSCSQTLNHNVMYWYQQKSSQAPKLLFHYYDKDFNNEADTPDNFQSRRPNTSFCFLDIRSPGLGDTAMYLCATSRERQQPEPQHFGDGTRLSIL.

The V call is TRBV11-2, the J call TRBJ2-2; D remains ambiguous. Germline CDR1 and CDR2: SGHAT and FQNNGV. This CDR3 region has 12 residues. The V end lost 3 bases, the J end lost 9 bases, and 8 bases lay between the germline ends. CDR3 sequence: CASSFSGWELFF. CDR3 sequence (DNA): TGTGCCAGCAGCTTCTCTGGGTGGGAGCTGTTTTTT.

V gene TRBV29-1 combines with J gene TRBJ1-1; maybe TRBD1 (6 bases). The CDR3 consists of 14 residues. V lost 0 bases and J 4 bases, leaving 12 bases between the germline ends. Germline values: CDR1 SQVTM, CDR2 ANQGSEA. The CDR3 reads CSVEDRGLSTEAFF. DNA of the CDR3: TGCAGCGTTGAAGACAGGGGATTGAGCACTGAAGCTTTCTTT.

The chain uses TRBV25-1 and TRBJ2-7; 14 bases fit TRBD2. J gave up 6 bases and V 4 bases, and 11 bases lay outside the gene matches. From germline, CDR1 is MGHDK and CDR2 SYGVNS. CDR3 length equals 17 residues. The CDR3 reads CASSAPLGLAGVVEQYF. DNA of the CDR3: TGTGCCAGCAGTGCCCCCCTGGGACTAGCGGGAGTAGTCGAGCAGTACTTC.

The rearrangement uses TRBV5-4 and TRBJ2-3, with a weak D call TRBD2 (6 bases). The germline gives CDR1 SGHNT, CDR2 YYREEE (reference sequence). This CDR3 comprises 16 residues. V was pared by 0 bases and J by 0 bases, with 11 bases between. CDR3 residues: CASSLVGGRSTDTQYF. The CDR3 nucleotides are TGTGCCAGCAGCTTGGTCGGGGGAAGGAGCACAGATACGCAGTATTTT.